This T cell receptor beta chain was identified in a study of blood T cell repertoires in COVID-19. Study summary: From T cells, B-cell-depleted T cells, or PBMCs came the material, which was cDNA or gDNA.

Original handling: Researchers report that nucleated cell counts were estimated from reference gene primer amplification. Repertoires were generated with immunoSEQ multiplex PCR, while TCRdb's copy carries only in-frame clones and drops some. V, J and clone size are those of that table, while D and trimming were read from the DNA. The sample lists more than 350,000 clones, around 87% occurring once. The V gene's germline CDR1 is LNHDA and CDR2 SQIVND (reference sequence). The CDR3 is 14 residues long. The germline V and J ends were trimmed by 9 bases and 0 bases, with 12 bases remaining between them.

Sequences were obtained from peripheral blood. The rearrangement uses TRBV19 and TRBJ1-3; weak D call: TRBD1 (5 bases). This clonotype was obtained from a woman aged 25 to 45 with COVID-19, enrolled during active disease. The CDR3 DNA reads as TGTGCCAGCCAGGCGGGGCTCTCTGGAAACACCATATATTTT. Its translation: CASQAGLSGNTIYF. Supplemented by reference TRBV19 and TRBJ1-3, the full variable domain reads DGGITQSPKYLFRKEGQNVTLSCEQNLNHDAMYWYRQDPGQGLRLIYYSQIVNDFQKGDIAEGYSVSREKKESFPLTVTSAQKNPTAFYLCASQAGLSGNTIYFGEGSWLTVV.